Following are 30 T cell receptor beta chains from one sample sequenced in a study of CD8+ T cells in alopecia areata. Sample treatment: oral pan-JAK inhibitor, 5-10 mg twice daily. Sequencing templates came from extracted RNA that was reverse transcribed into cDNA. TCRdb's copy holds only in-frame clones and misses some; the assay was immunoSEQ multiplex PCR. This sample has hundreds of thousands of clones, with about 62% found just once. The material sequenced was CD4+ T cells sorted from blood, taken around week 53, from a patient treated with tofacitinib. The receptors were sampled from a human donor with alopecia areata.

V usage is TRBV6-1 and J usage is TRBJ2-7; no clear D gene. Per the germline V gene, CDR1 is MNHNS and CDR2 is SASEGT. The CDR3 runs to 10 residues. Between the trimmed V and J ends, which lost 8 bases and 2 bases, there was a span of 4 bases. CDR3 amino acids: CASRTYEQYF. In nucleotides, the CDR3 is TGTGCCAGCCGTACCTACGAGCAGTACTTC.

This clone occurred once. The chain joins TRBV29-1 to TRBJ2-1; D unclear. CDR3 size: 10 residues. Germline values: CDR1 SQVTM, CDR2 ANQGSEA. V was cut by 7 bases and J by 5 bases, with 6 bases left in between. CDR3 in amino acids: CSDYHNEQFF. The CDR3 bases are TGCAGCGACTATCACAATGAGCAGTTCTTC.

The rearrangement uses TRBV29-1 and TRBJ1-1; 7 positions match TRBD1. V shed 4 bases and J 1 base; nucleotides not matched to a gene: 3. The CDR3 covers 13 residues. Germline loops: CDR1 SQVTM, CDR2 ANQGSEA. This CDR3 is CSVGNRGNTEAFF. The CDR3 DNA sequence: TGCAGCGTTGGCAACAGGGGGAACACTGAAGCTTTCTTT.

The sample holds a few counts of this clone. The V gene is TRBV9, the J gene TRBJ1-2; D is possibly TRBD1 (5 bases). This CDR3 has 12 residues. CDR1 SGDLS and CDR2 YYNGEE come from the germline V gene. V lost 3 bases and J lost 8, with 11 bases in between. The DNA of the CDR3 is TGTGCCAGCAGCGCCGCAGGGAGCGGCTACACCTTC. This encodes CASSAAGSGYTF.

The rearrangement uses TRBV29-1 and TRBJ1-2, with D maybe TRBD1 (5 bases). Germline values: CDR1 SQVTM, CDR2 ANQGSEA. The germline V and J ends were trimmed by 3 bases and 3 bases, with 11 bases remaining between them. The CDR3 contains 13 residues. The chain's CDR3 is CSVEPGTHYGYTF. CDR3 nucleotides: TGCAGCGTTGAGCCGGGGACCCACTATGGCTACACCTTC.

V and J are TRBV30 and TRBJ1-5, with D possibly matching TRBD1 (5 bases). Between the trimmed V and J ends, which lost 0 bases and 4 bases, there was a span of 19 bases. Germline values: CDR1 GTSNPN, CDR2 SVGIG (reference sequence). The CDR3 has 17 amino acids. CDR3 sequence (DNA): TGTGCCTGGAGTGTAGGTTCGGGGCTCTCCAGGAATCAGCCCCAGCATTTT. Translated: CAWSVGSGLSRNQPQHF.

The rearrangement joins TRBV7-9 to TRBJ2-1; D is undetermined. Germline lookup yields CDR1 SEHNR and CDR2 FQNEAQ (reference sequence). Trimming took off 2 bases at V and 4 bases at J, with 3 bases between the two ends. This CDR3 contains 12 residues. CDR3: CASSLSYNEQFF. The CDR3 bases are TGTGCCAGCAGCTTATCATACAATGAGCAGTTCTTC.

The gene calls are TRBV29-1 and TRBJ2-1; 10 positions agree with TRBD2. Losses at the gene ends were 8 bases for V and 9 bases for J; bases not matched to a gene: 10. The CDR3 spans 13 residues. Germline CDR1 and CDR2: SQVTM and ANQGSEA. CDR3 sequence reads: CSLKRGGRGEQFF. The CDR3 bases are TGCAGCCTCAAGCGGGGGGGGAGAGGTGAGCAGTTCTTC.

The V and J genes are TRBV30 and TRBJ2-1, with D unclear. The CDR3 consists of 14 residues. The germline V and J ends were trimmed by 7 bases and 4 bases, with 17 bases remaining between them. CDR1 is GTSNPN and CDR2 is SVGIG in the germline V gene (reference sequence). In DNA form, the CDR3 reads TGTGCCTTAGAGCCGATCAGTTTGTACAATGAGCAGTTCTTC. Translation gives CALEPISLYNEQFF.

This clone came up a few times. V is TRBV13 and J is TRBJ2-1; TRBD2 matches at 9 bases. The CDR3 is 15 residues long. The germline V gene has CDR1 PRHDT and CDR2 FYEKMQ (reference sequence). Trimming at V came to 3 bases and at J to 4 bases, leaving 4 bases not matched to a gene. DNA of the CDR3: TGTGCCAGCAGCTTCCTCCTAGCGGGGTACAATGAGCAGTTCTTC. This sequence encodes CASSFLLAGYNEQFF.

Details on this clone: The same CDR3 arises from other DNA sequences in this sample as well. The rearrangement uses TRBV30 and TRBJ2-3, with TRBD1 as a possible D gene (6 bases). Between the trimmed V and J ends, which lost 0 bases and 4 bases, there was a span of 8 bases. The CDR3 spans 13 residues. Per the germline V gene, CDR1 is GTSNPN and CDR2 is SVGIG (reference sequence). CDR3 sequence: CAWSVQGPDTQYF. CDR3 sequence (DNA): TGTGCCTGGAGTGTACAGGGTCCAGATACGCAGTATTTT. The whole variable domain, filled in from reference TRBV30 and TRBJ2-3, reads SQTIHQWPATLVQPVGSPLSLECTVEGTSNPNLYWYRQAAGRGLQLLFYSVGIGQISSEVPQNLSASRPQDRQFILSSKKLLLSDSGFYLCAWSVQGPDTQYFGPGTRLTVL.

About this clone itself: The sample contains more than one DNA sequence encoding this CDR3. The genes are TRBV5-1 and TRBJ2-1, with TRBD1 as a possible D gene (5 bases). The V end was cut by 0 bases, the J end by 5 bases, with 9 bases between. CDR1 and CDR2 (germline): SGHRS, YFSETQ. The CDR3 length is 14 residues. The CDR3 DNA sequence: TGCGCCAGCAGCTTGGCGCCAGGGAACAATGAGCAGTTCTTC. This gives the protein CASSLAPGNNEQFF.

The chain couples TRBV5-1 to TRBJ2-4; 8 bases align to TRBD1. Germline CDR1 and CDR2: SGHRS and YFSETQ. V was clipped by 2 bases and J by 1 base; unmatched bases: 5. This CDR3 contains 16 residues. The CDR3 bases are TGCGCCAGCAGCTTCGGACAGGGCGAGGCCAAAAACATTCAGTACTTC. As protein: CASSFGQGEAKNIQYF.

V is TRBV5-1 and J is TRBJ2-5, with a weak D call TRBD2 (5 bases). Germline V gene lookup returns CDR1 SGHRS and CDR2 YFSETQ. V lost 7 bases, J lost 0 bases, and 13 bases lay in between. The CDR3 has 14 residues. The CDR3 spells CASQIGSNQETQYF. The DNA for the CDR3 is TGCGCCAGCCAAATTGGGAGCAACCAAGAGACCCAGTACTTC.

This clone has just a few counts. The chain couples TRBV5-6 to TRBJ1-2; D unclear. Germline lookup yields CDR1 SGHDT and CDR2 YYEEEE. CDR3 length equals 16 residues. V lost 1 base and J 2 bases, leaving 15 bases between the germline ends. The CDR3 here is CASSLRTGNLNYGYTF. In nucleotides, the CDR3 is TGTGCCAGCAGCTTGAGGACGGGGAATTTAAACTATGGCTACACCTTC.

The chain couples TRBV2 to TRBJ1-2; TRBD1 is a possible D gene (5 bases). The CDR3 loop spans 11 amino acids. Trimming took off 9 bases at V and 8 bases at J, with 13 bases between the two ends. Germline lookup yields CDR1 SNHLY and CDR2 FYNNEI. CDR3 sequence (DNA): TGTGCCAGGGACACCTCACTGGGCTACACCTTC. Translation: CARDTSLGYTF. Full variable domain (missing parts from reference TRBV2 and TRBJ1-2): EPEVTQTPSHQVTQMGQEVILRCVPISNHLYFYWYRQILGQKVEFLVSFYNNEISEKSEIFDDQFSVERPDGSNFTLKIRSTKLEDSAMYFCARDTSLGYTFGSGTRLTVV.

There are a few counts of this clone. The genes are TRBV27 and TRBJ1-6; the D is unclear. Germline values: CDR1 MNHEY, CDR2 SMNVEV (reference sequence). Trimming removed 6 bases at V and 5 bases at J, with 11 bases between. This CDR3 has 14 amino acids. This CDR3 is CASRIRKNNSPLHF. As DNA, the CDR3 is TGTGCCAGCAGGATTCGGAAGAATAATTCACCCCTCCACTTT.

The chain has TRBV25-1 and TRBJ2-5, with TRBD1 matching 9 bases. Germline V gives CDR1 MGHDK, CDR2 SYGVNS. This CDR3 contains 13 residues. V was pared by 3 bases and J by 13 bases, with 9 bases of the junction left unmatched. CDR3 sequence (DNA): TGTGCCAGCAGTGAGGGACAGGGTGGTGGCCTGTACTTC. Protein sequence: CASSEGQGGGLYF.

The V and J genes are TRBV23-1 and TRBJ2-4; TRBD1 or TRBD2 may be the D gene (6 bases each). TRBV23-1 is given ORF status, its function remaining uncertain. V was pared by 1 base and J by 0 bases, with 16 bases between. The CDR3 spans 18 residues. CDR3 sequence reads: CASSQFRGGKGAKNIQYF. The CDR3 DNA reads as TGCGCCAGCAGTCAATTCCGAGGGGGGAAGGGAGCCAAAAACATTCAGTACTTC.

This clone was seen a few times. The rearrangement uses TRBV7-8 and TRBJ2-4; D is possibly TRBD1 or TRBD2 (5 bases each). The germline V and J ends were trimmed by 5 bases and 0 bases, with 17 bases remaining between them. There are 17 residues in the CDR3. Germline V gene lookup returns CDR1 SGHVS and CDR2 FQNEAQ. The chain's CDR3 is CASSRHRDRLAKNIQYF. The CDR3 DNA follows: TGTGCCAGCAGCAGACACCGGGACCGCCTAGCCAAAAACATTCAGTACTTC.

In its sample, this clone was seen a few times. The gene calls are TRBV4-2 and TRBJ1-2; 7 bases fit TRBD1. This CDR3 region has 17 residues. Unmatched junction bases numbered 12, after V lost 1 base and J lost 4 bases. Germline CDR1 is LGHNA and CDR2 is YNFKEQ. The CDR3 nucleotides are TGTGCCAGCAGCCAAGGAGCCGGGACAGTGACTTCCTATGGCTACACCTTC. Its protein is CASSQGAGTVTSYGYTF.

The chain's CDR3 is CASSTDGPGELFF. CDR3 sequence (DNA): TGTGCCAGCAGTACGGACGGGCCCGGGGAGCTGTTTTTT. The chain recombines TRBV6-5 with TRBJ2-2; D gene unclear. In germline, CDR1 is MNHEY, CDR2 SVGAGI. This CDR3 contains 13 residues. With 5 bases removed from V and 6 bases from J, the gap between germline ends came to 10 bases.

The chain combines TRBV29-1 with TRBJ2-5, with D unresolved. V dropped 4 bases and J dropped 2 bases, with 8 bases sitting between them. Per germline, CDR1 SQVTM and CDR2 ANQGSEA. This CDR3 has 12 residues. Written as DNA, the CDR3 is TGCAGCGTTGCGCGGCGGCAAGAGACCCAGTACTTC. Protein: CSVARRQETQYF.

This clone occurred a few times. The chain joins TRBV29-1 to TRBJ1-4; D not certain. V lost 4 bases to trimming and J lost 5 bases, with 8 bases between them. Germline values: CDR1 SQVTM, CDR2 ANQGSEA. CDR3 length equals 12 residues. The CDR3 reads CSVVGPNEKLFF. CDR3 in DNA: TGCAGCGTTGTGGGCCCCAATGAAAAACTGTTTTTT.

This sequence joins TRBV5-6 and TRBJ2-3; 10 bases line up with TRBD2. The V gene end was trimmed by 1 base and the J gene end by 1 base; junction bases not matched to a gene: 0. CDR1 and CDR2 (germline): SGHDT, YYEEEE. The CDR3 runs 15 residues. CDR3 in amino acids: CASSLTSGGTDTQYF. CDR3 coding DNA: TGTGCCAGCAGCTTGACTAGCGGGGGCACAGATACGCAGTATTTT.

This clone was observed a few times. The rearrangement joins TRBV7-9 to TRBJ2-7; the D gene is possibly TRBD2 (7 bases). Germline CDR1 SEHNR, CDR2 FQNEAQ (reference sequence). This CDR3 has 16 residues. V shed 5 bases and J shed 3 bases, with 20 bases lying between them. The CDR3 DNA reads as TGTGCCAGCAGCCGCCTCGGGGAGGGGGGCCACTACGAGCAGTACTTC. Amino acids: CASSRLGEGGHYEQYF.

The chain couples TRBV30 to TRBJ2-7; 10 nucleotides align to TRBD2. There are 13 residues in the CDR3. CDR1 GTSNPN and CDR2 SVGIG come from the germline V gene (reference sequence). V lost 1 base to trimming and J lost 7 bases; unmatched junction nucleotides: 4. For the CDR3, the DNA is TGTGCCTGGAGTGAGGGACTAGCGAGGGAGCAGTACTTC. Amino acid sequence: CAWSEGLAREQYF.

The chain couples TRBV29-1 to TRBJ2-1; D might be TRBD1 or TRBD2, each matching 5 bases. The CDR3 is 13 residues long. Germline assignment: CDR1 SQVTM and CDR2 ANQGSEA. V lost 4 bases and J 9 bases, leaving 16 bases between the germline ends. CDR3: CSVGQGDWGEQFF. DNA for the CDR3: TGCAGCGTTGGCCAGGGAGATTGGGGTGAGCAGTTCTTC.

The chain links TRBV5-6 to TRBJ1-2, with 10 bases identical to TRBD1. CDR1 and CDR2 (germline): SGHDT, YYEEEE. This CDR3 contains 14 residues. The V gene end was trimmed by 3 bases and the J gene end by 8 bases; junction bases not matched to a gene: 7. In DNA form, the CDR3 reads TGTGCCAGCAGCTCCCAGGGACAGGGGTACGGCTACACCTTC. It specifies CASSSQGQGYGYTF.

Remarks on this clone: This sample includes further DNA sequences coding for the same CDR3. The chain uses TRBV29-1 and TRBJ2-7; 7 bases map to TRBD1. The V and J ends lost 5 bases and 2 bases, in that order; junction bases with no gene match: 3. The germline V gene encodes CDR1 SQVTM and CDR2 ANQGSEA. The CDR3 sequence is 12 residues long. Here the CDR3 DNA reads TGCAGCGTTTTGACAGGGCCCTACGAGCAGTACTTC. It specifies CSVLTGPYEQYF.